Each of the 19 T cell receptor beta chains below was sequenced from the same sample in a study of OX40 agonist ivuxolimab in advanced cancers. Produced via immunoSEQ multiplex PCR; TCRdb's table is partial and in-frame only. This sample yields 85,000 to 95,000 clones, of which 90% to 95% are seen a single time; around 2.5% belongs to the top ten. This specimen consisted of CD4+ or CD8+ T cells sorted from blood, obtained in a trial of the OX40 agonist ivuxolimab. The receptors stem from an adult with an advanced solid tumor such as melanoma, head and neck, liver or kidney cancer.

The CDR3 region is CASRSVGREQYF. CDR3 nucleotides: TGTGCCAGCAGATCGGTAGGGCGGGAGCAGTACTTC. The V gene is TRBV2, the J gene TRBJ2-7; D is undetermined. Looked up from germline, CDR1 is SNHLY and CDR2 is FYNNEI. Deletions cut 6 bases from V and 7 bases from J, with 13 bases between. The CDR3 has 12 amino acids.

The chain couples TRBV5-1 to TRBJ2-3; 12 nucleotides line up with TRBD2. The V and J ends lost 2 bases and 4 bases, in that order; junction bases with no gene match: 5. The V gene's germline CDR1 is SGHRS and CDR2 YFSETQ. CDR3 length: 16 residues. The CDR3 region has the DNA TGCGCCAGCAGCTTAAGGACTAGCGGGACCTCAGATACGCAGTATTTT. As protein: CASSLRTSGTSDTQYF.

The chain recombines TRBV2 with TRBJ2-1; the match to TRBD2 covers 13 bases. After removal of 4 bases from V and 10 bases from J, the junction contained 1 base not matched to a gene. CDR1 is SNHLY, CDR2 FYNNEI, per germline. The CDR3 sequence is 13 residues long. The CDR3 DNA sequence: TGTGCCAGCAGTGGACTAGCGGGAGGCGAGCAGTTCTTC. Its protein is CASSGLAGGEQFF. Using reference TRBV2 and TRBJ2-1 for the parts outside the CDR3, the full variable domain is EPEVTQTPSHQVTQMGQEVILRCVPISNHLYFYWYRQILGQKVEFLVSFYNNEISEKSEIFDDQFSVERPDGSNFTLKIRSTKLEDSAMYFCASSGLAGGEQFFGPGTRLTVL.

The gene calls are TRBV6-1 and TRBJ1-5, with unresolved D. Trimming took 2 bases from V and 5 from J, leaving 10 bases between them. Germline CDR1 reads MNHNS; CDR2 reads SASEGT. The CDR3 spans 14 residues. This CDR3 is CASSEPPEYQPQHF. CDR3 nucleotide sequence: TGTGCCAGCAGTGAACCTCCGGAATATCAGCCCCAGCATTTT.

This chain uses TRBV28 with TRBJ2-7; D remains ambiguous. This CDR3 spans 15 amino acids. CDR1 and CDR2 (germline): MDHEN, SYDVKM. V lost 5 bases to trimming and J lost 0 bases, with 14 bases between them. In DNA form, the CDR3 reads TGTGCCAGCAGTAACCTCAGGACCCCCTCCTACGAGCAGTACTTC. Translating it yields CASSNLRTPSYEQYF.

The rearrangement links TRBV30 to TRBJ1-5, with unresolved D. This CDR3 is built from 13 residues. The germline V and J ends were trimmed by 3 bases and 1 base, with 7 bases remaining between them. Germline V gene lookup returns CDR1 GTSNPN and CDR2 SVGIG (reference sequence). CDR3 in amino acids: CAWSSLSNQPQHF. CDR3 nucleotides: TGTGCCTGGAGCAGCTTAAGCAATCAGCCCCAGCATTTT.

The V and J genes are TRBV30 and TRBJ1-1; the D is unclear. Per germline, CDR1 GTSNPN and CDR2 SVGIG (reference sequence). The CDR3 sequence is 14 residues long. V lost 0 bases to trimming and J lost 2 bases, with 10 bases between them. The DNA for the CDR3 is TGTGCCTGGAGTGTAACGTCATTCAACACTGAAGCTTTCTTT. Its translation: CAWSVTSFNTEAFF.

CDR3 bases: TGTGCCAGCAGCCCACCGGGACAGGGAATCGGCGAAAAACTGTTTTTT. It yields the protein CASSPPGQGIGEKLFF. The chain joins TRBV7-2 to TRBJ1-4, with 9 bases matching TRBD1. The CDR3 is 16 residues long. Germline V CDR1 and CDR2: SGHTA, FQGNSA. The ends lost 5 bases at V and 8 bases at J; junction bases unmatched: 12.

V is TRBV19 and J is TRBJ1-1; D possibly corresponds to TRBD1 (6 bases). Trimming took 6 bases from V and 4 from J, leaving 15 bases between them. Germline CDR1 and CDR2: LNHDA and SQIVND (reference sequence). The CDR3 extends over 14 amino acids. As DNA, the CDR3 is TGTGCCAGTAGCCCGACAGGAATGAGCACTGAAGCTTTCTTT. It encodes CASSPTGMSTEAFF. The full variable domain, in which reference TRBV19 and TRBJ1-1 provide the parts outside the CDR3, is DGGITQSPKYLFRKEGQNVTLSCEQNLNHDAMYWYRQDPGQGLRLIYYSQIVNDFQKGDIAEGYSVSREKKESFPLTVTSAQKNPTAFYLCASSPTGMSTEAFFGQGTRLTVV.

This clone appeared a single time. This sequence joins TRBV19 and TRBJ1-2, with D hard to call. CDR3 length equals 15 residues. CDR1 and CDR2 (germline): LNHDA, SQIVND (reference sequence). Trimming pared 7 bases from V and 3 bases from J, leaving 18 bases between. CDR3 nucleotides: TGTGCCAGTACTAAAACACGACCTCAATACTATGGCTACACCTTC. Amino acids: CASTKTRPQYYGYTF.

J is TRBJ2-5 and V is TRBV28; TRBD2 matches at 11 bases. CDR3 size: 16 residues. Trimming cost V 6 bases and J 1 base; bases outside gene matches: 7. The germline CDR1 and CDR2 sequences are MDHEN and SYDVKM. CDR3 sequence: CASSTSGSFPQETQYF. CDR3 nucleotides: TGTGCCAGCAGCACTAGCGGGAGTTTTCCCCAAGAGACCCAGTACTTC.

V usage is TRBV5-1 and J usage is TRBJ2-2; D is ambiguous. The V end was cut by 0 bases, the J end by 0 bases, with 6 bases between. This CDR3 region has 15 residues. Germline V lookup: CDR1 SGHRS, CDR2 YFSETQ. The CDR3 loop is CASSLAGANTGELFF. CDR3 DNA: TGCGCCAGCAGCTTGGCTGGGGCGAACACCGGGGAGCTGTTTTTT.

The CDR3 DNA sequence: TGTGCCAGCACCATGGTGGTGGGTCGGGGCACTGAAGCTTTCTTT. Translated, it gives CASTMVVGRGTEAFF. This chain uses TRBV11-2 with TRBJ1-1; D not certain. The germline V and J ends were trimmed by 7 bases and 4 bases, with 19 bases remaining between them. This CDR3 spans 15 amino acids. Per germline, CDR1 SGHAT and CDR2 FQNNGV.

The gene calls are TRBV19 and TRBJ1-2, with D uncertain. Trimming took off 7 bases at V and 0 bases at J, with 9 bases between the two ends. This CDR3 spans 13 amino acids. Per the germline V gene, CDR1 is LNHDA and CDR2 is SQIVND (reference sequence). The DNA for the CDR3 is TGTGCCAGTACCCTAAGCCCTAACTATGGCTACACCTTC. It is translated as CASTLSPNYGYTF. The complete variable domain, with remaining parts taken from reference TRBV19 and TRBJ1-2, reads DGGITQSPKYLFRKEGQNVTLSCEQNLNHDAMYWYRQDPGQGLRLIYYSQIVNDFQKGDIAEGYSVSREKKESFPLTVTSAQKNPTAFYLCASTLSPNYGYTFGSGTRLTVV.

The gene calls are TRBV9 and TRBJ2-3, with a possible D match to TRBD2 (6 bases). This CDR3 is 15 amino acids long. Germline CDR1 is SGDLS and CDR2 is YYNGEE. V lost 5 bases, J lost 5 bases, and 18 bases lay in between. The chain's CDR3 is CASRLGSGEGDTQYF. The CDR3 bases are TGTGCCAGCAGACTTGGTAGCGGAGAGGGAGATACGCAGTATTTT.

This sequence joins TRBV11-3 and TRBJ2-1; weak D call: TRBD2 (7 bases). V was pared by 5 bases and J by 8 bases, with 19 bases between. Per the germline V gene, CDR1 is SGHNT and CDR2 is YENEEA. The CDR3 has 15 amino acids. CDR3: CASSPLGGRVDEQFF. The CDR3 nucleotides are TGTGCCAGCAGCCCACTAGGGGGGAGGGTTGATGAGCAGTTCTTC.

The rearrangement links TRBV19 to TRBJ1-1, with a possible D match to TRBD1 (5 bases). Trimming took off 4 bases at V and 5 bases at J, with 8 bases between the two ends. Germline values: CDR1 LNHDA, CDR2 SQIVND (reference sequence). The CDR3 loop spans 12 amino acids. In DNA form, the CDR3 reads TGTGCCAGTAGTACCCGACAGACTGAAGCTTTCTTT. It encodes CASSTRQTEAFF.

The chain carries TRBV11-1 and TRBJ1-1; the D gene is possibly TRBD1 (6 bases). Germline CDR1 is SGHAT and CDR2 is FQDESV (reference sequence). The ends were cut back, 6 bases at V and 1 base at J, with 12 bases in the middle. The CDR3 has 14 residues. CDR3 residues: CASSTGQGNTEAFF. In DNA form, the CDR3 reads TGTGCCAGCAGTACGGGACAAGGGAACACTGAAGCTTTCTTT. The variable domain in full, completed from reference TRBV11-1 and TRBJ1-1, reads EAEVAQSPRYKITEKSQAVAFWCDPISGHATLYWYRQILGQGPELLVQFQDESVVDDSQLPKDRFSAERLKGVDSTLKIQPAELGDSAMYLCASSTGQGNTEAFFGQGTRLTVV.

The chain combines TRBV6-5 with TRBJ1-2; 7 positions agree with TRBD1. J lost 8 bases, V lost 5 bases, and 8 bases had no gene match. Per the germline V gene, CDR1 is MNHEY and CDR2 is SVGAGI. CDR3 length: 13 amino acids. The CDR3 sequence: CASSQTGSRGYTF. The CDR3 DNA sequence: TGTGCCAGCAGTCAGACAGGGTCCCGGGGCTACACCTTC.